This TCR beta chain was recorded in a study of technical replicates of blood from several donors. Sequencing used immunoSEQ multiplex PCR; TCRdb keeps in-frame clones, though not all of them. The sample consists of approximately 85,000 clones, 92% of them appearing once. V was shortened by 5 bases and J by 0 bases, with 14 bases between the two germline ends. CDR1 is SEHNR and CDR2 is FQNEAQ in the germline V gene (reference sequence). The CDR3 sequence is 16 residues long. V usage is TRBV7-9 and J usage is TRBJ1-5; no definite D call. The clonotype was recovered from a human donor in good health. Material: T cells isolated from PBMCs. In nucleotides, the CDR3 is TGTGCCAGCAGCCCCATCTATGCTAATAGCAATCAGCCCCAGCATTTT. It encodes CASSPIYANSNQPQHF.